The 26 T cell receptor beta chains presented below share a single source sample, sequenced in a study of response to subunit inactivated influenza vaccine. A single record per CDR3 protein comes from TCRdb applying MiXCR to the RT-PCR reads. The table lists over 750,000 distinct CDR3 sequences, 21% of them singletons. The sample was PBMCs from blood, taken roughly 5 days after vaccination. The source is a man aged 50 to 59 who received an inactivated influenza vaccine.

The chain joins TRBV6-1 to TRBJ2-1, with 12 bases lining up with TRBD2. Germline assignment: CDR1 MNHNS and CDR2 SASEGT. Trimming removed 6 bases from V and 9 bases from J; junction bases left unmatched: 9. The CDR3 contains 15 residues. Here the CDR3 reads CASRSLAGGFGEQFF. The DNA of the CDR3 is TGTGCCAGCAGGTCGCTAGCGGGGGGGTTTGGTGAGCAGTTCTTC.

The chain couples TRBV7-8 to TRBJ2-2; D is ambiguous. CDR3 length: 16 residues. Germline assignment: CDR1 SGHVS and CDR2 FQNEAQ. The ends were cut back, 1 base at V and 4 bases at J, with 13 bases in the middle. The CDR3 nucleotides read TGTGCCAGCAGCTTAGGTACCGGCCGTAGCACCGGGGAGCTGTTTTTT. Translated: CASSLGTGRSTGELFF.

Details on this clonotype: One end of the junction fails to match germline, which may point to a read error. The V and J genes are TRBV12-3 or TRBV12-4 and TRBJ2-4; TRBD2 aligns across 10 bases. The CDR3 has 19 residues. CDR3 loop: CTSSLETSGGAGAKNIQYF. As DNA, the CDR3 is TGTACCAGCAGTTTAGAGACCAGCGGGGGGGCTGGGGCCAAAAACATTCAGTACTTC.

This clonotype was picked up many times. The junction differs from germline at one of its ends, possibly a read error. The genes are TRBV7-9 and TRBJ2-7; D not resolved. Germline V gene data show CDR1 as SEHNR and CDR2 as FQNEAQ (reference sequence). CDR3 length: 14 amino acids. As DNA, the CDR3 is TGCGCCAGCAGCTTGGCCGTCGCCTCCTACGAGCAGTACTTC. Translation gives CASSLAVASYEQYF.

The CDR3 DNA reads TGCGCCAGCAGCTTGGATATAGGGGGAGCCAGAAAAGAGACCCAGTACTTC. Amino acids: CASSLDIGGARKETQYF. This rearrangement joins TRBV5-1 to TRBJ2-5; a possible D gene is TRBD1 (6 bases). Trimming took off 0 bases at V and 3 bases at J, with 18 bases between the two ends. The CDR3 has 17 residues. CDR1 is SGHRS and CDR2 is YFSETQ in the germline V gene.

The chain links TRBV20-1 to TRBJ2-3; perhaps TRBD2 as D (8 bases). V was clipped by 3 bases and J by 6 bases, with 22 bases between them. This CDR3 region has 16 residues. Germline-derived CDR1 and CDR2 are DFQATT and SNEGSKA (reference sequence). CDR3 DNA: TGCAGTGCTAGTGCGGGACTAGAGGGGGCCTGGGATACGCAGTATTTT. Translated: CSASAGLEGAWDTQYF.

The chain carries TRBV29-1 and TRBJ2-1, with 7 bases fitting TRBD2. CDR1 and CDR2 (germline): SQVTM, ANQGSEA. The CDR3 consists of 14 residues. With 7 bases clipped from V and 7 bases from J, the junction kept 13 bases outside the gene matches. For the CDR3, the DNA is TGCAGCGCCTCGGCTTACTTGGGAGGGAATGAGCAGTTCTTC. This translates into CSASAYLGGNEQFF.

The V gene is TRBV20-1, the J gene TRBJ1-5, with no clear D. The CDR3 has 13 residues. Germline CDR1 and CDR2: DFQATT and SNEGSKA (reference sequence). V was shortened by 5 bases and J by 3 bases, with 11 bases between the two germline ends. CDR3 protein: CSAGINDNQPQHF. The CDR3 bases are TGCAGTGCTGGAATCAACGACAATCAGCCCCAGCATTTT.

The chain recombines TRBV28 with TRBJ1-2; maybe TRBD1 (5 bases). The CDR3 has 13 amino acids. Germline CDR1 is MDHEN and CDR2 is SYDVKM. With 6 bases removed from V and 4 bases from J, the gap between germline ends came to 12 bases. DNA of the CDR3: TGTGCCAGCAGGTCCGGGGGACCCTATGGCTACACCTTC. It translates to CASRSGGPYGYTF.

This clonotype was seen only a few times. The chain joins TRBV6-2 or TRBV6-3 to TRBJ2-5; D may be TRBD1 (5 bases). Per the germline V gene, CDR1 is MNHEY and CDR2 is SVGEGT. CDR3 size: 11 residues. V dropped 8 bases and J dropped 6 bases, with 10 bases sitting between them. The CDR3 DNA reads as TGTGCCAGCCGGCAGGGCCAGACCCAGTACTTC. Its protein is CASRQGQTQYF.

This clonotype was picked up a small number of times. The rearrangement links TRBV18 to TRBJ2-5; D is possibly TRBD2 (6 bases). V gave up 0 bases and J gave up 4 bases, with 9 bases separating them. In germline, CDR1 is KGHSH, CDR2 LQKENI. The CDR3 totals 14 residues. In nucleotides, the CDR3 is TGTGCCAGCTCACCACCTGGAGGGTCAGAGACCCAGTACTTC. This codes for CASSPPGGSETQYF.

V gene TRBV27 combines with J gene TRBJ2-3, with D unresolved. This CDR3 is built from 15 residues. V was cut by 5 bases and J by 0 bases, with 12 bases left in between. CDR1 MNHEY and CDR2 SMNVEV come from the germline V gene (reference sequence). The CDR3 loop reads CASSSPRGSTDTQYF. The CDR3 region has the DNA TGTGCCAGCAGTAGCCCTAGAGGTAGCACAGATACGCAGTATTTT.

This rearrangement joins TRBV6-2 or TRBV6-3 to TRBJ2-7; 8 nucleotides match TRBD2. V was clipped by 6 bases and J by 6 bases; unmatched bases: 10. From germline, CDR1 is MNHEY and CDR2 SVGEGT. This CDR3 region has 14 residues. The CDR3 region is CASRTGTSLFEQYF. The DNA of the CDR3 is TGTGCCAGCAGGACCGGGACTAGTCTATTCGAGCAGTACTTC.

A few counts support this clonotype. The CDR3 nucleotides are TGTGCCAGCAGCCCCTCCGCGGCTAGTAGGATAACAGATACGCAGTATTTT. It encodes CASSPSAASRITDTQYF. The chain is built from TRBV7-2 and TRBJ2-3; D is unresolved. The germline V gene encodes CDR1 SGHTA and CDR2 FQGNSA. This CDR3 contains 17 residues. The V end lost 5 bases, the J end lost 3 bases, and 21 bases lay between the germline ends.

The J gene is TRBJ2-7, the V gene TRBV20-1; 10 bases agree with TRBD1. This CDR3 has 17 amino acids. CDR1 and CDR2 (germline): DFQATT, SNEGSKA (reference sequence). Germline trimming cut 3 bases from V and 6 bases from J; bases unmatched to any gene: 17. The CDR3 region has the DNA TGCAGTGCTAGTCCCTATGGACCGGGACAGGGGTTCCTCGAGCAGTACTTC. This encodes CSASPYGPGQGFLEQYF.

This clonotype was observed a handful of times. The chain joins TRBV5-6 to TRBJ1-1; tentative D call: TRBD1 (5 bases). Trimming removed 0 bases at V and 5 bases at J, with 11 bases between. CDR1 is SGHDT, CDR2 YYEEEE, per germline. The CDR3 loop spans 14 amino acids. For the CDR3, the DNA is TGTGCCAGCAGCTTGGGAGCCGGGACGACTGAAGCTTTCTTT. Translating it yields CASSLGAGTTEAFF.

This clonotype was detected only a few times. The genes are TRBV4-3 and TRBJ1-1; D uncertain. The ends were cut back, 0 bases at V and 4 bases at J, with 9 bases in the middle. In germline, CDR1 is LGHNA, CDR2 YSLEER. This CDR3 region has 14 residues. DNA of the CDR3: TGCGCCAGCAGCCAAGAATACACGGGCACTGAAGCTTTCTTT. Translating gives CASSQEYTGTEAFF.

At least ten counts were recorded for this clonotype. CDR3 loop: CASSQGREGGSPLHF. CDR3 sequence (DNA): TGCGCCAGCAGCCAAGGCAGGGAGGGAGGGTCACCCCTCCACTTT. The V gene is TRBV4-3, the J gene TRBJ1-6; D is possibly TRBD1 (5 bases). The V gene's germline CDR1 is LGHNA and CDR2 YSLEER. The CDR3 runs 15 residues. Trimming shortened V by 1 base and J by 10 bases, and 14 bases separated the two germline ends.

This rearrangement joins TRBV4-3 to TRBJ2-3; maybe TRBD2 (5 bases). With 1 base removed from V and 7 bases from J, the gap between germline ends came to 18 bases. The CDR3 totals 16 residues. Germline CDR1 reads LGHNA; CDR2 reads YSLEER. The CDR3 region has the DNA TGCGCCAGCAGCCAAGGATACAGAGGGCTCGTAAATACGCAGTATTTT. Its protein is CASSQGYRGLVNTQYF.

The table lists this clonotype with a few counts. The chain couples TRBV10-3 to TRBJ2-1; 7 bases are a match to TRBD2. The germline V gene has CDR1 ENHRY and CDR2 SYGVKD. This CDR3 is built from 14 residues. J lost 9 bases, V lost 3 bases, and 8 bases had no gene match. The CDR3: CAISDSAGRGEQFF. CDR3 bases: TGTGCCATCAGTGATTCGGCAGGGAGGGGTGAGCAGTTCTTC.

The rearrangement uses TRBV5-1 and TRBJ2-6; no reliable D call. The CDR3 has 18 residues. The germline gives CDR1 SGHRS, CDR2 YFSETQ. V shed 0 bases and J shed 0 bases, with 13 bases lying between them. The CDR3 is CASSLDGVTGSGANVLTF. CDR3 DNA: TGCGCCAGCAGCTTGGATGGCGTCACCGGCTCTGGGGCCAACGTCCTGACTTTC.

The table lists this clonotype with a few counts. The chain combines TRBV7-3 with TRBJ2-1; TRBD2 agrees at 10 bases. Trimming took 3 bases from V and 3 from J; bases not matched to a gene: 2. This CDR3 contains 15 residues. Germline loops: CDR1 SGHTA, CDR2 FQGTGA. The CDR3 DNA sequence: TGTGCCAGCAGCTTCGGACTAGCGGACTACAATGAGCAGTTCTTC. Translated: CASSFGLADYNEQFF.

The chain joins TRBV5-6 to TRBJ2-5; D call uncertain. Between the trimmed V and J ends, which lost 1 base and 7 bases, there was a span of 26 bases. Germline CDR1 reads SGHDT; CDR2 reads YYEEEE. The CDR3 length is 18 residues. The CDR3, as DNA: TGTGCCAGCAGCTTGTATGGTCGCAGCCCCTTGGCTTTCGGGACCCAGTACTTC. This translates into CASSLYGRSPLAFGTQYF.

V usage is TRBV20-1 and J usage is TRBJ2-7, with D perhaps matching TRBD1 (6 bases). The CDR3 has 16 residues. V lost 2 bases and J lost 4, with 21 bases in between. The V gene's germline CDR1 is DFQATT and CDR2 SNEGSKA (reference sequence). For the CDR3, the DNA is TGCAGTGCTAGACTTTTCACCGGGACACCACCTTACGAGCAGTACTTC. As protein: CSARLFTGTPPYEQYF.

In DNA, the CDR3 is TGCAGCGTATATCCTGGGAACACCGGGGAGCTGTTTTTT. It encodes CSVYPGNTGELFF. The chain couples TRBV29-1 to TRBJ2-2; D gene ambiguous. CDR3 length: 13 residues. Looked up from germline, CDR1 is SQVTM and CDR2 is ANQGSEA. V lost 6 bases and J lost 1, with 9 bases in between.

The sample holds a few counts of this clonotype. The chain joins TRBV4-3 to TRBJ1-4; TRBD1 agrees at 10 bases. The CDR3 totals 17 residues. Per germline, CDR1 LGHNA and CDR2 YSLEER. With 1 base clipped from V and 6 bases from J, the junction kept 8 bases outside the gene matches. CDR3 DNA sequence: TGCGCCAGCAGCCAAGCATCAACGGGACAGGGGTATGAAAAACTGTTTTTT. As protein: CASSQASTGQGYEKLFF.